The clone carrying this TCR beta chain was observed once. Its specificity is unknown. Data came from immunoSEQ multiplex PCR; TCRdb stores just in-frame clones and leaves some out. The sample lists 150,000 to 160,000 clones, 90% occurring once. V was clipped by 3 bases and J by 4 bases, with 7 bases between them. Germline lookup yields CDR1 ENHRY and CDR2 SYGVKD. This CDR3 has 12 residues. These data come from a study of T cell responses to AZD1222 COVID-19 vaccine. Overall study findings and caveats: At 160-218 and 743-854, vaccine-associated CD4 TCRs were dominant, and they spanned spike.

The rearrangement links TRBV10-3 to TRBJ2-7, with D possibly TRBD1 on 6 matching bases. This sequence originates from an adult in good health. Sequenced here: peripheral blood, sampled on day 0 of AZD1222 vaccination. CDR3: CAISDRGYEQYF. The CDR3 DNA follows: TGTGCCATCAGTGACAGGGGTTACGAGCAGTACTTC.